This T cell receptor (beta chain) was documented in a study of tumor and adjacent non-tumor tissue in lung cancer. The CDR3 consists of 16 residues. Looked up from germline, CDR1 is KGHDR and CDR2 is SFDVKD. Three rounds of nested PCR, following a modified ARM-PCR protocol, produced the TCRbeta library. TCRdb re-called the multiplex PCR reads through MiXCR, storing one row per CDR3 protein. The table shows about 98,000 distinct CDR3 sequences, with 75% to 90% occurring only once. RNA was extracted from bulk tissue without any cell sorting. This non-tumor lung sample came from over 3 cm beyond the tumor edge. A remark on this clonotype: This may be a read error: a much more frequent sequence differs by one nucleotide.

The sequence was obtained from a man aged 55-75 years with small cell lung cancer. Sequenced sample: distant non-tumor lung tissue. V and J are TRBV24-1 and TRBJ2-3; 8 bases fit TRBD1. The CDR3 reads CATSDLPTGDTDTRYF. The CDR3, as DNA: TGTGCCACCAGTGATTTGCCGACAGGGGACACAGATACGCGGTATTTT.